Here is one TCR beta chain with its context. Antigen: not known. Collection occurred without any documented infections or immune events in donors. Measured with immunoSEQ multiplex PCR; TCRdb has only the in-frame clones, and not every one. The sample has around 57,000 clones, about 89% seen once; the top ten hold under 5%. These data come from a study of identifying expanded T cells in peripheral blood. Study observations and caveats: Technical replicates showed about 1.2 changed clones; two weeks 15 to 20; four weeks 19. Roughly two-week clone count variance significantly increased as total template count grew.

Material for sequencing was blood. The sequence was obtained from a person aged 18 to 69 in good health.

CDR3 nucleotides: TGTGCCAGCAGCCCTGCCGGACAGGGAAGAGAGACCCAGTACTTC. Translating it yields CASSPAGQGRETQYF. The V and J genes are TRBV7-9 and TRBJ2-5; TRBD1 agrees at 8 bases. With 5 bases clipped from V and 4 bases from J, the junction kept 9 bases outside the gene matches. This CDR3 region has 15 residues. The germline CDR1 and CDR2 sequences are SEHNR and FQNEAQ (reference sequence). Variable domain in full (rest from reference TRBV7-9 and TRBJ2-5): DTGVSQNPRHKITKRGQNVTFRCDPISEHNRLYWYRQTLGQGPEFLTYFQNEAQLEKSRLLSDRFSAERPKGSFSTLEIQRTEQGDSAMYLCASSPAGQGRETQYFGPGTRLLVL.